Reported below is one TCR beta chain. Under the authors' procedure: Cell counts per sample came from amplifying reference gene primers. Assay: immunoSEQ multiplex PCR; the TCRdb copy retains only in-frame clones and omits some. V and J calls and clone size are given by that table; D and trimming were obtained from the DNA. The profile shows over 200,000 clones, about 88% of them singletons. This record comes from a study of blood T cell repertoires in COVID-19. V was shortened by 5 bases and J by 0 bases, with 17 bases between the two germline ends. CDR3 length: 18 residues. Per germline, CDR1 MNHNY and CDR2 SVGAGI (reference sequence).

V gene TRBV6-6 combines with J gene TRBJ2-6, with D possibly TRBD1 on 6 matching bases. This TCR was recovered from a woman aged 55-75 years with acute or convalescent COVID-19. The sample was peripheral blood. The CDR3 loop is CASSQPDSYSSGANVLTF. CDR3 DNA sequence: TGTGCCAGCAGTCAACCGGACAGCTACTCCTCTGGGGCCAACGTCCTGACTTTC.